A selection of T cell receptor beta chains follows, all from one sample in a study of regulatory T cells in long-lasting Graves disease. Each CDR3 protein gets one entry after TCRdb re-called the multiplex PCR reads with MiXCR. The data show about 540,000 distinct CDR3 sequences, about 13% seen once. These same data were also listed under a study on T cells in Graves' hyperthyroidism and ophthalmopathy.

Source: peripheral blood mononuclear cells (PBMCs), taken at new diagnosis, from a patient treated with antithyroid drugs. All receptors derive from a man aged 30 to 39 with Graves disease. Each CDR3 is given with its conserved first and last residue. The order of the fields is J gene, clone size, D gene, V gene, CDR3 protein, CDR3 DNA. The D gene is left open where the match is weak. Size values are once, few and many counts, or a class for expanded clones, and some rows have none.

J gene: TRBJ2-3; clone size: few; D gene: .; V gene: TRBV30; CDR3 protein: CAWSVRRATSTDTQYF; CDR3 DNA: TGTGCCTGGAGTGTACGAAGAGCGACTAGCACAGATACGCAGTATTTT
J gene: TRBJ1-4; clone size: few; D gene: .; V gene: TRBV18; CDR3 protein: CASSLVPPTNEKLFF; CDR3 DNA: TGTGCCAGCTCACTGGTTCCCCCAACTAATGAAAAACTGTTTTTT
J gene: TRBJ1-5; clone size: .; D gene: .; V gene: TRBV7-9; CDR3 protein: CASSLDFEPEQPQHF; CDR3 DNA: TGTGCCAGCAGCTTGGACTTCGAGCCGGAACAGCCCCAGCATTTT
J gene: TRBJ1-2; clone size: many; D gene: TRBD1; V gene: TRBV27; CDR3 protein: CASSIIASGTGPNYGYTF; CDR3 DNA: TGTGCCAGCAGTATTATTGCGTCCGGGACAGGGCCTAACTATGGCTACACCTTC
J gene: TRBJ2-1; clone size: .; D gene: TRBD2; V gene: TRBV7-6; CDR3 protein: CASSLQSGRNNEQFF; CDR3 DNA: TGTGCCAGCAGCTTACAAAGCGGGAGAAACAATGAGCAGTTCTTC
J gene: TRBJ2-3; clone size: .; D gene: TRBD2; V gene: TRBV3-1; CDR3 protein: CASSRTSRTTQYF; CDR3 DNA: TGTGCCAGCAGCCGGACTAGCCGGACTACGCAGTATTTT
J gene: TRBJ2-7; clone size: few; D gene: .; V gene: TRBV20-1; CDR3 protein: CSALSWDSYEQYF; CDR3 DNA: TGCAGTGCTCTCTCGTGGGATTCATACGAGCAGTACTTC
J gene: TRBJ2-1; clone size: many; D gene: .; V gene: TRBV20-1; CDR3 protein: CSVFSGADSYNEQFF; CDR3 DNA: TGCAGTGTTTTTTCGGGGGCCGACTCCTACAATGAGCAGTTCTTC
J gene: TRBJ2-1; clone size: .; D gene: .; V gene: TRBV20-1; CDR3 protein: CSASKTVYNEQFF; CDR3 DNA: TGCAGTGCTAGTAAGACAGTCTACAATGAGCAGTTCTTC
J gene: TRBJ1-3; clone size: few; D gene: TRBD1; V gene: TRBV5-1; CDR3 protein: CASSLAAAGGGGNTIYF; CDR3 DNA: TGCGCCAGCAGCTTGGCCGCGGCAGGGGGCGGTGGAAACACCATATATTTT
J gene: TRBJ2-5; clone size: .; D gene: .; V gene: TRBV27; CDR3 protein: CASKALDLETQYF; CDR3 DNA: TGTGCCAGCAAAGCTTTGGACCTAGAGACCCAGTACTTC
J gene: TRBJ2-2; clone size: many; D gene: .; V gene: TRBV12-3/TRBV12-4; CDR3 protein: CATEELAAGELFF; CDR3 DNA: TGTGCCACCGAAGAACTCGCTGCCGGGGAGCTGTTTTTT
J gene: TRBJ1-1; clone size: many; D gene: TRBD1; V gene: TRBV4-2; CDR3 protein: CASSSTRTGGTEAFF; CDR3 DNA: TGTGCCAGCAGCTCCACCAGGACAGGGGGGACTGAAGCTTTCTTT
J gene: TRBJ2-7; clone size: few; D gene: .; V gene: TRBV2; CDR3 protein: CASSLYPGPSYEQYF; CDR3 DNA: TGTGCCAGCTCACTATATCCCGGTCCCTCCTACGAGCAGTACTTC
J gene: TRBJ2-5; clone size: many; D gene: TRBD1; V gene: TRBV11-2; CDR3 protein: CASSLGGPTKRTGGRKTQYF; CDR3 DNA: TGTGCCAGCAGCTTAGGAGGGCCCACCAAGCGGACAGGGGGCAGAAAGACCCAGTACTTC
J gene: TRBJ2-1; clone size: many; D gene: .; V gene: TRBV20-1; CDR3 protein: CSARGSGEQFF; CDR3 DNA: TGCAGTGCCCGCGGGTCGGGGGAGCAGTTCTTC
J gene: TRBJ1-1; clone size: .; D gene: TRBD1; V gene: TRBV27; CDR3 protein: CASGPTGIEGDTEAFF; CDR3 DNA: TGTGCCAGCGGCCCGACAGGGATTGAAGGGGACACTGAAGCTTTCTTT
J gene: TRBJ2-1; clone size: many; D gene: TRBD1; V gene: TRBV19; CDR3 protein: CATLQGADNEQFF; CDR3 DNA: TGTGCCACTTTGCAGGGGGCCGACAATGAGCAGTTCTTC
J gene: TRBJ2-7; clone size: few; D gene: .; V gene: TRBV3-1; CDR3 protein: CASSHFMGGGNEQYF; CDR3 DNA: TGTGCCAGCAGCCATTTCATGGGAGGGGGCAACGAGCAGTACTTC
J gene: TRBJ2-7; clone size: .; D gene: TRBD1; V gene: TRBV10-2; CDR3 protein: CASRWKDRDEQYF; CDR3 DNA: TGCGCCAGCAGATGGAAGGACAGGGACGAGCAGTACTTC
J gene: TRBJ2-7; clone size: many; D gene: .; V gene: TRBV6-5; CDR3 protein: CASSYPGQYEQYF; CDR3 DNA: TGTGCCAGCAGTTACCCCGGCCAATACGAGCAGTACTTC
J gene: TRBJ2-7; clone size: many; D gene: .; V gene: TRBV7-9; CDR3 protein: CASSLRRGAFRYEQYF; CDR3 DNA: TGTGCCAGCAGCCTAAGGCGCGGGGCCTTCAGGTACGAGCAGTACTTC
J gene: TRBJ1-2; clone size: few; D gene: .; V gene: TRBV5-6; CDR3 protein: CASSLWGMGGYTF; CDR3 DNA: TGTGCCAGCAGCTTGTGGGGGATGGGTGGCTACACCTTC
J gene: TRBJ2-1; clone size: many; D gene: .; V gene: TRBV7-9; CDR3 protein: CASSLRSGRVRNEQFF; CDR3 DNA: TGTGCCAGCAGCTTAAGGTCCGGCAGGGTCAGAAATGAGCAGTTCTTC